The next 10 T cell receptor beta chains were all read from a single sample in a study of cytomegalovirus exposure and HLA in healthy donors. It was with 60 Vbeta and 13 Jbeta primers that the PCR ran. Clones were read by immunoSEQ multiplex PCR, and TCRdb kept only the in-frame ones, dropping some. The data show 65,000 to 75,000 clones, about 63% seen once. Sequencing was carried out using PBMCs. All receptors come from a man aged 40-50 years in good health and CMV-seropositive.

This clone came up once. One end of the junction fails to match germline, which may point to a read error. The chain joins TRBV7-9 to TRBJ1-2; D not certain. CDR3 length equals 14 residues. Germline V gene sequence: CDR1 SEHNR, CDR2 FQNEAQ (reference sequence). As DNA, the CDR3 is TGTTCCAGCAGCTTAGTAGGGAGTCACTATGGCTACACCTTC. As protein: CSSSLVGSHYGYTF.

In DNA, the CDR3 is TGCAGCGTTGGGCTTACAGGGAGCGGCGAGCAGTACTTC. This encodes CSVGLTGSGEQYF. The chain has TRBV29-1 and TRBJ2-7; D possibly corresponds to TRBD1 (6 bases). CDR1 is SQVTM, CDR2 ANQGSEA, per germline. The CDR3 sequence is 13 residues long. Trimming stripped 4 bases from V and 6 bases from J, with 16 bases between.

A note on this clone: Germline is not matched at one junction end, which may reflect a read error. The rearrangement uses TRBV7-7 and TRBJ2-5; 10 bases are a match to TRBD2. The CDR3 spans 17 residues. Germline values: CDR1 SSHAT, CDR2 FNYEAQ (reference sequence). In nucleotides, the CDR3 is TGTGCTAGCAGCAGCACTAGCGGGGATATGTACCAAGAGACCCAGTACTTC. It specifies CASSSTSGDMYQETQYF.

This clone appeared a few times. The rearrangement uses TRBV5-6 and TRBJ2-4; D remains ambiguous. V shed 1 base and J shed 0 bases, with 17 bases lying between them. The CDR3 consists of 18 residues. CDR1 SGHDT and CDR2 YYEEEE come from the germline V gene. The chain's CDR3 is CASSLLHLAVEAKNIQYF. The DNA of the CDR3 is TGTGCCAGCAGCTTGCTCCATCTGGCGGTCGAAGCCAAAAACATTCAGTACTTC.

This clone was counted only a few times. This sequence joins TRBV4-3 and TRBJ2-1, with D unresolved. Trimming removed 0 bases from V and 4 bases from J, with 13 bases in between. This CDR3 contains 16 residues. Germline V gene data show CDR1 as LGHNA and CDR2 as YSLEER. The CDR3 sequence: CASSQDKARRYNEQFF. For the CDR3, the DNA is TGCGCCAGCAGCCAAGATAAAGCCCGAAGATACAATGAGCAGTTCTTC.

This chain connects TRBV11-1 to TRBJ1-1; the D gene is possibly TRBD1 (6 bases). Germline V lookup: CDR1 SGHAT, CDR2 FQDESV (reference sequence). The length of the CDR3 is 13 residues. Trimming removed 6 bases at V and 5 bases at J, with 13 bases between. CDR3 in amino acids: CASSWGGLTEAFF. In DNA, the CDR3 is TGTGCCAGCAGTTGGGGGGGGCTTACTGAAGCTTTCTTT.

This sequence joins TRBV5-4 and TRBJ2-2; a weak D match, TRBD1 (6 bases). Trimming removed 3 bases from V and 2 bases from J, with 17 bases in between. CDR3 size: 17 residues. Per germline, CDR1 SGHNT and CDR2 YYREEE (reference sequence). The CDR3 spells CASSSGVKGSNTGELFF. In nucleotides, the CDR3 is TGTGCCAGCAGCTCAGGGGTTAAGGGCAGTAACACCGGGGAGCTGTTTTTT. The full variable domain, its missing parts supplied by reference TRBV5-4 and TRBJ2-2, is ETGVTQSPTHLIKTRGQQVTLRCSSQSGHNTVSWYQQALGQGPQFIFQYYREEENGRGNFPPRFSGLQFPNYSSELNVNALELDDSALYLCASSSGVKGSNTGELFFGEGSRLTVL.

CDR3 amino acids: CASSVQGNAYEQYF. The DNA for the CDR3 is TGTGCCAGCAGCGTACAGGGGAACGCTTACGAGCAGTACTTC. The chain combines TRBV9 with TRBJ2-7; a possible D gene is TRBD1 (6 bases). The length of the CDR3 is 14 residues. Trimming left V 1 base short and J 4 bases short, with 12 bases between. The germline CDR1 and CDR2 sequences are SGDLS and YYNGEE. Full variable domain (missing parts from reference TRBV9 and TRBJ2-7): DSGVTQTPKHLITATGQRVTLRCSPRSGDLSVYWYQQSLDQGLQFLIQYYNGEERAKGNILERFSAQQFPDLHSELNLSSLELGDSALYFCASSVQGNAYEQYFGPGTRLTVT.

This clone has more than one count but fewer than ten. The gene calls are TRBV7-2 and TRBJ2-5, with no clear D. Judging by the DNA end, TRBJ2-7 fits better; the J call may be wrong. CDR3 length equals 15 residues. The germline V gene has CDR1 SGHTA and CDR2 FQGNSA. The CDR3 DNA is TGTGCCAGCAGCTACAATGACGGAGTGGATCACGAGCAGTACTTC. This translates into CASSYNDGVDHEQYF.

The chain has TRBV6-5 and TRBJ2-7; 10 bases fit TRBD2. Trimming at V came to 6 bases and at J to 5 bases, leaving 10 bases not matched to a gene. The CDR3 has 15 amino acids. Germline values: CDR1 MNHEY, CDR2 SVGAGI. The CDR3 DNA is TGTGCCAGCAGCAACCAAGCGGGAGGGCCCCACGAGCAGTACTTC. Amino acid sequence: CASSNQAGGPHEQYF.